The present T cell receptor beta chain was sequenced within a study of cytomegalovirus exposure and HLA in healthy donors. The germline V gene encodes CDR1 ENHRY and CDR2 SYGVKD. V lost 10 bases and J lost 3, with 12 bases in between. The CDR3 has 12 amino acids. This PCR relied on a set of 60 Vbeta primers and 13 Jbeta primers. Clones were sequenced by immunoSEQ multiplex PCR, and TCRdb holds only the in-frame ones, with some missing. The table lists around 180,000 clones, roughly four fifths of them singletons, with around 0.46% in the top ten. The rearrangement links TRBV10-3 to TRBJ2-5, with D maybe TRBD1 (5 bases). Sequencing was performed on PBMCs. The TCR comes from a woman aged 45-65 years in good health and CMV-seronegative. The CDR3 sequence: CATGHDKETQYF. CDR3 bases: TGTGCCACCGGACACGATAAAGAGACCCAGTACTTC.